This T cell receptor beta chain came from a study of CD8 T cells in ankylosing spondylitis. Overall study results and limits: Researchers reportedly found disease-linked clones significantly enriched in matched ankylosing spondylitis synovial fluid. A motif in TCR beta, a set of about 8 highly homologous variants, appeared characteristic of ankylosing spondylitis blood.

Many counts were recorded for this clonotype. Its specificity is unknown. The CDR3 sequence is 17 residues long. Deletions cut 8 bases from V and 1 base from J, with 23 bases between. Germline V lookup: CDR1 SGHRS, CDR2 YFSETQ. MiXCR was run by TCRdb on the 5' RACE reads, yielding one entry per CDR3 protein. The sample holds fewer than 25,000 distinct CDR3 sequences, 10% to 15% seen once. The chain employs TRBV5-1 and TRBJ2-3; a possible D gene is TRBD1 (6 bases). Sequenced material: blood. The TCR was taken from a male donor with ankylosing spondylitis or in good health (not recorded which). CDR3 DNA sequence: TGCGCCAGGACCGTGGACAGCCTCGCCTCGGGCACAGATACGCAGTATTTT. Translating gives CARTVDSLASGTDTQYF. The complete variable domain, with remaining parts taken from reference TRBV5-1 and TRBJ2-3, reads KAGVTQTPRYLIKTRGQQVTLSCSPISGHRSVSWYQQTPGQGLQFLFEYFSETQRNKGNFPGRFSGRQFSNSRSEMNVSTLELGDSALYLCARTVDSLASGTDTQYFGPGTRLTVL.